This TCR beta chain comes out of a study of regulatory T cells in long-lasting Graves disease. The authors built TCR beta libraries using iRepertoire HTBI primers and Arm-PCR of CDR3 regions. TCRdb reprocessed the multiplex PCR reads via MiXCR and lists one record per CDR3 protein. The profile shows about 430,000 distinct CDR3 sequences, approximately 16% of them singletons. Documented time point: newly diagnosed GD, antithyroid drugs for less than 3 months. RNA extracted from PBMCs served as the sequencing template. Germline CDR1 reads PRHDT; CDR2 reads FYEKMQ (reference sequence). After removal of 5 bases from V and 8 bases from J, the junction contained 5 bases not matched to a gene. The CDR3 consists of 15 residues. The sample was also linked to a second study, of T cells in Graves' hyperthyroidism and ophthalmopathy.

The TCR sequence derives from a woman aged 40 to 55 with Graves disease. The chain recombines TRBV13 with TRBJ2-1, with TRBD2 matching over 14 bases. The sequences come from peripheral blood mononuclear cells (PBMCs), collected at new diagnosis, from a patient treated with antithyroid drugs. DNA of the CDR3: TGTGCCAGCAGCCCACCGGGACTAGCGGGGGATGAGCAGTTCTTC. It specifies CASSPPGLAGDEQFF.